The present T cell receptor (beta chain) was sequenced within a study of blood T cell repertoires in COVID-19. On the study more broadly: Sources were T cells, B-cell-depleted T cells, or PBMCs; the material itself was cDNA or gDNA.

The assay was immunoSEQ multiplex PCR, and TCRdb's table has in-frame clones only and misses some. The sample includes some 97,000 clones, about 84% of them seen just once. The CDR3 contains 17 residues. V was clipped by 0 bases and J by 0 bases; unmatched bases: 6. The germline V gene has CDR1 MGHRA and CDR2 YSYEKL. The source is a human donor in a cohort sampled during active COVID-19. The sequencing input was peripheral blood. The chain joins TRBV4-1 to TRBJ2-7; TRBD1 matches 9 bases. The CDR3 DNA is TGCGCCAGCAGCCAAGAGATGGGACAGGGATTCTCCTACGAGCAGTACTTC. It is translated as CASSQEMGQGFSYEQYF.